The 28 T cell receptor beta chains below come from one sample, sequenced in a study of vaccination effects on CD4 cells after COVID-19 (dated by TCRdb to between 2022 and 2023). After around eleven days of culture, CD4+ T cells were isolated with the EasySep CD4+ T cell isolation kit. Participants received two doses of either the BNT162b2 or the mRNA-1273 mRNA SARS-CoV-2 vaccine. Their antigens remain unidentified. Library generation was performed with the immunoSEQ multiplex PCR assay. The clones in this table, taken by TCRdb from immuneACCESS, are in-frame only. Not every clone is retained; where verified, under half of the shortfall comes from an unresolved V gene, and the cause of the rest is unknown. This sample has more than 60,000 clones in its table, and around 70% of those were observed once. The ten biggest clones cover about 2.3% of the sample. This specimen consisted of CD4+ T cells from PBMCs cultured without peptide, obtained after COVID-19 vaccination. These receptors all come from a human donor who received a COVID-19 vaccine.

V usage is TRBV3-1 (or the pseudogene TRBV3-2) and J usage is TRBJ1-1; 7 bases agree with TRBD1. The junction had 5 bases not matched to a gene; V was cut back by 5 bases and J by 2 bases. CDR3 length equals 14 residues. The germline V gene has CDR1 LGHDT and CDR2 YNNKEL (reference sequence). The chain's CDR3 is CASSTRQGNTEAFF. CDR3 sequence (DNA): TGTGCCAGCAGCACCCGACAGGGTAACACTGAAGCTTTCTTT.

The V and J genes are TRBV5-1 and TRBJ1-2; maybe TRBD1 (6 bases). Germline values: CDR1 SGHRS, CDR2 YFSETQ. The germline V and J ends were trimmed by 4 bases and 5 bases, with 21 bases remaining between them. The CDR3 has 16 residues. The CDR3 DNA reads TGCGCCAGCAGCCCATGGGCTTCGACAGGACCGTATGGCTACACCTTC. Protein sequence: CASSPWASTGPYGYTF.

The CDR3 loop reads CASSPVRAEQYV. The DNA of the CDR3 is TGTGCCAGCAGTCCCGTGAGGGCCGAGCAGTACGTC. This sequence joins TRBV2 and TRBJ2-7; D perhaps matches TRBD2 (5 bases). Trimming removed 5 bases from V and 6 bases from J, with 11 bases in between. The V gene's germline CDR1 is SNHLY and CDR2 FYNNEI. The CDR3 has 12 amino acids.

This chain links TRBV7-2 with TRBJ2-1; D is ambiguous. This CDR3 contains 13 residues. V dropped 2 bases and J dropped 4 bases, with 6 bases sitting between them. Germline V gene sequence: CDR1 SGHTA, CDR2 FQGNSA. CDR3 region: CASSLPAYNEQFF. The CDR3 nucleotides are TGTGCCAGCAGCTTACCTGCTTACAATGAGCAGTTCTTC.

The rearrangement joins TRBV7-9 to TRBJ2-7, with D unclear. CDR1 is SEHNR and CDR2 is FQNEAQ in the germline V gene (reference sequence). There are 15 residues in the CDR3. V lost 1 base, J lost 5 bases, and 15 bases lay in between. The CDR3 region is CASSLGGGPTDEQYV. The CDR3 DNA sequence: TGTGCCAGCAGCTTAGGAGGTGGACCGACGGACGAGCAGTACGTC.

The rearrangement links TRBV6-1 to TRBJ1-1; possibly TRBD1 for D (5 bases). Between the trimmed V and J ends, which lost 1 base and 2 bases, there was a span of 8 bases. The CDR3 totals 14 residues. Per germline, CDR1 MNHNS and CDR2 SASEGT. The CDR3 DNA follows: TGTGCCAGCAGTGAAGAGACAGAAAACACTGAAGCTTTCTTT. Amino acids: CASSEETENTEAFF.

This clone was picked up one time. The rearrangement uses TRBV18 and TRBJ1-1, with D uncertain. Germline V CDR1 and CDR2: KGHSH, LQKENI. V lost 2 bases, J lost 1 base, and 5 bases lay in between. The CDR3 is 13 amino acids. CDR3 coding DNA: TGTGCCAGCTCACCATCTACGAACACTGAAGCTTTCTTT. Translation gives CASSPSTNTEAFF.

This clone appeared a few times. The chain combines TRBV6-2 or TRBV6-3 with TRBJ1-4, with D unresolved. This CDR3 region has 14 residues. Trimming shortened V by 5 bases and J by 4 bases, and 11 bases separated the two germline ends. The germline V gene encodes CDR1 MNHEY and CDR2 SVGEGT. In DNA form, the CDR3 reads TGTGCCAGCAGTGCCCCGTGGTATAATGAAAAACTGTTTTTT. It translates to CASSAPWYNEKLFF.

This clone was counted between two and nine times. The chain uses TRBV6-5 and TRBJ1-6; D might be TRBD1 (5 bases). The CDR3 has 15 amino acids. In germline, CDR1 is MNHEY, CDR2 SVGAGI. V lost 6 bases and J lost 9, with 18 bases in between. The CDR3 spells CASSPGVRGSSPLHF. DNA of the CDR3: TGTGCCAGCAGCCCCGGGGTCCGGGGGAGTTCACCCCTCCACTTT.

The chain uses TRBV28 and TRBJ2-1; D is unresolved. CDR3 size: 11 residues. Germline V gene data show CDR1 as MDHEN and CDR2 as SYDVKM. The V gene lost 8 bases and the J gene lost 13 bases, with 15 bases spanning the gap. The DNA of the CDR3 is TGTGCCAGCTCCAGTTTGGTATTCCAGTTCTTC. Encoded protein: CASSSLVFQFF.

V gene TRBV2 combines with J gene TRBJ1-2, with 9 nucleotides matching TRBD1. V lost 5 bases to trimming and J lost 1 base; unmatched junction nucleotides: 11. CDR3 length equals 17 residues. Germline V CDR1 and CDR2: SNHLY, FYNNEI. For the CDR3, the DNA is TGTGCCAGCAGTTACCGACCCCCGGGACAGGGTAACTATGGCTACACCTTC. Translation: CASSYRPPGQGNYGYTF.

CDR3 nucleotide sequence: TGCGCCAGCAGCGGGACTAGCGGGATGAGGAGCTCCTACAATGAGCAGTTCTTC. Translation: CASSGTSGMRSSYNEQFF. V and J are TRBV10-1 and TRBJ2-1, with 13 bases lining up with TRBD2. The CDR3 contains 18 residues. J was trimmed by 0 bases and V by 6 bases; bases with no gene match: 8. CDR1 WNHNN and CDR2 SYGVQD come from the germline V gene (reference sequence).

The J gene is TRBJ2-3, the V gene TRBV5-8; 11 positions agree with TRBD1. The V segment lost 7 bases and the J segment 3 bases; nucleotides outside the gene matches: 13. Germline V gene lookup returns CDR1 SGHTS and CDR2 YDEGEE. CDR3 length equals 17 residues. This chain's CDR3 is CASPTLPGQGGTDTQYF. CDR3 nucleotide sequence: TGTGCCAGCCCAACTTTACCGGGACAGGGGGGAACAGATACGCAGTATTTT.

The chain carries TRBV6-6 and TRBJ1-5; 10 nucleotides line up with TRBD1. Per germline, CDR1 MNHNY and CDR2 SVGAGI (reference sequence). Losses at the gene ends were 5 bases for V and 4 bases for J; bases not matched to a gene: 2. CDR3 length: 14 amino acids. CDR3 loop: CASSRTGGNQPQHF. For the CDR3, the DNA is TGTGCCAGCAGTCGGACAGGGGGTAATCAGCCCCAGCATTTT.

The rearrangement links TRBV11-2 to TRBJ1-4; weak D call: TRBD1 (5 bases). Per germline, CDR1 SGHAT and CDR2 FQNNGV. Trimming took 4 bases from V and 8 from J, leaving 17 bases between them. The CDR3 is 15 residues long. The CDR3 region has the DNA TGTGCCAGCAGCTCGTCGGGGGGGTTGGGAGAAAAACTGTTTTTT. This encodes CASSSSGGLGEKLFF.

This chain joins TRBV3-1 (or the pseudogene TRBV3-2) and TRBJ2-6; 8 bases match TRBD1. The CDR3 extends over 15 amino acids. The junction had 2 bases not matched to a gene; V was cut back by 6 bases and J by 1 base. Germline-derived CDR1 and CDR2 are LGHDT and YNNKEL (reference sequence). In DNA, the CDR3 is TGTGCCAGCAGTCACAGGGGGTCTGGGGCCAACGTCCTGACTTTC. It yields the protein CASSHRGSGANVLTF.

The V call is TRBV5-1, the J call TRBJ2-5, with a weak D call TRBD1 (6 bases). The CDR3 has 14 residues. V was shortened by 3 bases and J by 4 bases, with 13 bases between the two germline ends. Germline V gives CDR1 SGHRS, CDR2 YFSETQ. CDR3 nucleotide sequence: TGCGCCAGCAGCTCGACAGGCGCCGGAGAGACCCAGTACTTC. Its translation: CASSSTGAGETQYF.

This clone was observed a few times. This chain connects TRBV9 to TRBJ1-6, with D possibly matching TRBD1 (6 bases). Trimming pared 0 bases from V and 6 bases from J, leaving 10 bases between. Germline V gene data show CDR1 as SGDLS and CDR2 as YYNGEE. The CDR3 has 15 amino acids. The CDR3, as DNA: TGTGCCAGCAGCGTAGGCAGGGGCCCTAATTCACCCCTCCACTTT. Encoded protein: CASSVGRGPNSPLHF.

V gene TRBV27 combines with J gene TRBJ2-3; D is perhaps TRBD1 (6 bases). The V end was cut by 3 bases, the J end by 6 bases, with 10 bases between. Germline V gene data show CDR1 as MNHEY and CDR2 as SMNVEV (reference sequence). The CDR3 has 13 residues. CDR3 residues: CASSLGAPDTQYF. CDR3 sequence (DNA): TGTGCCAGCAGTTTGGGGGCGCCGGATACGCAGTATTTT.

The chain has TRBV5-1 and TRBJ2-1; 8 bases are a match to TRBD1. There are 15 residues in the CDR3. The germline V gene has CDR1 SGHRS and CDR2 YFSETQ. The trim removed 9 bases at V and 6 bases at J, leaving 14 bases unmatched. CDR3 sequence reads: CATRSGTGSTNEQFF. Here the CDR3 DNA reads TGCGCCACCCGGTCCGGGACAGGTAGTACCAATGAGCAGTTCTTC.

The gene calls are TRBV5-1 and TRBJ2-6; a possible D gene is TRBD2 (5 bases). The CDR3 consists of 15 residues. Looked up from germline, CDR1 is SGHRS and CDR2 is YFSETQ. The germline V and J ends were trimmed by 2 bases and 1 base, with 7 bases remaining between them. The CDR3 sequence is CASSFGGSGANVLTF. The DNA of the CDR3 is TGCGCCAGCAGCTTTGGAGGATCTGGGGCCAACGTCCTGACTTTC.

This chain connects TRBV19 to TRBJ2-5; 8 bases match TRBD1. The CDR3 sequence is 14 residues long. Germline CDR1 LNHDA, CDR2 SQIVND (reference sequence). V was pared by 5 bases and J by 4 bases, with 6 bases of the junction left unmatched. The CDR3 protein is CASSLGQGRETQYF. The DNA of the CDR3 is TGTGCCAGTAGTCTTGGACAGGGACGAGAGACCCAGTACTTC.

The chain carries TRBV19 and TRBJ2-3, with 10 positions matching TRBD1. V was pared by 3 bases and J by 3 bases, with 3 bases of the junction left unmatched. This CDR3 comprises 15 residues. Germline CDR1 is LNHDA and CDR2 is SQIVND (reference sequence). The CDR3 DNA is TGTGCCAGTAGTATTCAGGGACAGGGGACAGATACGCAGTATTTT. It specifies CASSIQGQGTDTQYF.

The rearrangement joins TRBV29-1 to TRBJ1-1; a possible D gene is TRBD1 (5 bases). Per the germline V gene, CDR1 is SQVTM and CDR2 is ANQGSEA. This CDR3 is built from 11 residues. V was trimmed by 5 bases and J by 4 bases, leaving 8 bases between them. In DNA form, the CDR3 reads TGCAGCGTTCGTAGGGGCACTGAAGCTTTCTTT. Protein sequence: CSVRRGTEAFF. The full variable domain, rest sourced from reference TRBV29-1 and TRBJ1-1, is SAVISQKPSRDICQRGTSLTIQCQVDSQVTMMFWYRQQPGQSLTLIATANQGSEATYESGFVIDKFPISRPNLTFSTLTVSNMSPEDSSIYLCSVRRGTEAFFGQGTRLTVV.

V is TRBV7-8 and J is TRBJ1-6, with TRBD1 matching over 7 bases. V lost 5 bases, J lost 9 bases, and 7 bases stayed unmatched. Germline V gene data show CDR1 as SGHVS and CDR2 as FQNEAQ. The CDR3 has 14 residues. CDR3 in amino acids: CASSPDREGSPLHF. In DNA, the CDR3 is TGTGCCAGCAGCCCCGACAGGGAAGGTTCACCCCTCCACTTT.

The J gene is TRBJ1-2, the V gene TRBV20-1; D gene uncertain. Trimming pared 8 bases from V and 0 bases from J, leaving 7 bases between. This CDR3 has 11 residues. Germline CDR1 reads DFQATT; CDR2 reads SNEGSKA (reference sequence). In DNA, the CDR3 is TGCAGTTGGGGTACTAACTATGGCTACACCTTC. It codes for CSWGTNYGYTF.

The chain uses TRBV19 and TRBJ2-1, with D perhaps matching TRBD2 (5 bases). This CDR3 is built from 14 residues. Germline CDR1 is LNHDA and CDR2 is SQIVND (reference sequence). The V end was cut by 0 bases, the J end by 7 bases, with 10 bases between. This chain's CDR3 is CASSIDYGENEQFF. Written as DNA, the CDR3 is TGTGCCAGTAGTATAGATTATGGGGAGAATGAGCAGTTCTTC. Variable domain in full (rest from reference TRBV19 and TRBJ2-1): DGGITQSPKYLFRKEGQNVTLSCEQNLNHDAMYWYRQDPGQGLRLIYYSQIVNDFQKGDIAEGYSVSREKKESFPLTVTSAQKNPTAFYLCASSIDYGENEQFFGPGTRLTVL.

The CDR3, as DNA: TGTGCCAGCAGTTTACAGGGGACGAACACTGAAGCTTTCTTT. Encoded protein: CASSLQGTNTEAFF. The chain uses TRBV27 and TRBJ1-1; a possible D gene is TRBD1 (6 bases). The V gene's germline CDR1 is MNHEY and CDR2 SMNVEV (reference sequence). The CDR3 is made up of 14 amino acids. Trimming removed 2 bases from V and 1 base from J, with 8 bases in between.